This T cell receptor (beta chain) appears in the sequencing data of a study of T cell responses to AZD1222 COVID-19 vaccine. TCRdb's copy holds only in-frame clones and misses some; the assay was immunoSEQ multiplex PCR. This table holds roughly 85,000 clones, 88% found once. Looked up from germline, CDR1 is LNHDA and CDR2 is SQIVND (reference sequence). The CDR3 runs to 16 residues. V shed 6 bases and J shed 1 base, with 15 bases lying between them. Specimen: peripheral blood, collected on day 0 of MenACWY control vaccination. This sequence joins TRBV19 and TRBJ2-2; D is unresolved. This receptor was identified in an adult in good health. CDR3: CASRAEVKRNTGELFF. The CDR3 DNA follows: TGTGCCAGTAGGGCAGAGGTGAAACGGAACACCGGGGAGCTGTTTTTT.